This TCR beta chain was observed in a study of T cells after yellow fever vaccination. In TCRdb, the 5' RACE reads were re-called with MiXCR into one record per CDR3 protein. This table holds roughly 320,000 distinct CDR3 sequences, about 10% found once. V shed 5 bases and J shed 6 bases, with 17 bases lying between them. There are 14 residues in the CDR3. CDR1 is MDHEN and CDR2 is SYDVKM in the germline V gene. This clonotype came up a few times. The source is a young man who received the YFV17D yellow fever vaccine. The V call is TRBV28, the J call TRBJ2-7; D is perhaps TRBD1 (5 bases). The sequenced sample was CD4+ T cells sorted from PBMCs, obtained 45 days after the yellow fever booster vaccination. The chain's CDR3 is CASSLHQGIGEQYV. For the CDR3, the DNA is TGTGCCAGCAGTCTCCACCAGGGAATTGGCGAGCAGTACGTC.